The 6 T cell receptor beta chains in this list originate from one sample, sequenced in a study of technical replicates of blood from a handful of donors. Produced via immunoSEQ multiplex PCR; TCRdb's table is partial and in-frame only. The table includes about 83,000 clones, roughly 94% detected once. Material: T cells isolated from PBMCs. The receptors come from a human donor in good health.

V usage is TRBV27 and J usage is TRBJ1-6; D may be TRBD1 (6 bases). V lost 6 bases and J 6 bases, leaving 12 bases between the germline ends. The CDR3 covers 14 residues. Per germline, CDR1 MNHEY and CDR2 SMNVEV (reference sequence). CDR3 residues: CASRTLQGNSPLHF. CDR3 nucleotide sequence: TGTGCCAGCAGAACCCTACAGGGTAATTCACCCCTCCACTTT.

This chain connects TRBV2 to TRBJ1-1; no reliable D call. V was clipped by 4 bases and J by 0 bases, with 6 bases between them. Germline V CDR1 and CDR2: SNHLY, FYNNEI. The CDR3 extends over 13 amino acids. Here the CDR3 DNA reads TGTGCCAGCAGTGGGGAGCTGAACACTGAAGCTTTCTTT. Its translation is CASSGELNTEAFF.

The rearrangement joins TRBV5-1 to TRBJ2-7, with 8 positions matching TRBD2. In germline, CDR1 is SGHRS, CDR2 YFSETQ. V was clipped by 4 bases and J by 4 bases; unmatched bases: 10. This CDR3 is built from 15 residues. In DNA, the CDR3 is TGCGCCAGCAGCCCGGTCGGGGGGGAGATATACGAGCAGTACTTC. As protein: CASSPVGGEIYEQYF.

This chain uses TRBV6-1 with TRBJ1-4; tentative D call: TRBD1 (5 bases). Trimming removed 2 bases at V and 10 bases at J, with 23 bases between. The CDR3 has 17 residues. The V gene's germline CDR1 is MNHNS and CDR2 SASEGT. This CDR3 is CASSEWDLAGVVGKLFF. CDR3 DNA: TGTGCCAGCAGTGAATGGGACCTTGCGGGAGTAGTCGGAAAACTGTTTTTT.

The V call is TRBV27, the J call TRBJ2-3; the match to TRBD2 covers 12 bases. V lost 4 bases to trimming and J lost 5 bases; unmatched junction nucleotides: 7. The CDR3 has 16 amino acids. Germline V lookup: CDR1 MNHEY, CDR2 SMNVEV (reference sequence). The CDR3 loop reads CASSSRLAGAVDTQYF. CDR3 bases: TGTGCCAGCAGTTCCAGACTAGCGGGAGCGGTAGATACGCAGTATTTT.

This clone has only one observation. The chain has TRBV14 and TRBJ2-1, with TRBD2 as a possible D gene (7 bases). This CDR3 is built from 14 residues. The V end lost 4 bases, the J end lost 8 bases, and 15 bases lay between the germline ends. CDR1 and CDR2 (germline): SGHDN, FVKESK. CDR3 DNA sequence: TGTGCCAGCAGCCCCATCGGGGGGCAGGATGAGCAGTTCTTC. This sequence encodes CASSPIGGQDEQFF.